This T cell receptor beta chain was recovered during a study of vaccination and CD4 T cells after COVID-19. Across the whole study: Timing of post-vaccine sample collection was a median approximately 70 days after dose two, with a range of 14 to 241.

MiXCR was run by TCRdb on the PCR reads, yielding one entry per CDR3 protein. Counted here are about 20,000 distinct CDR3 sequences, about 60% occurring once; the ten biggest clones make up less than 1.5%. Germline CDR1 is LNHNV and CDR2 is YYDKDF (reference sequence). The junction had 5 bases not matched to a gene; V was cut back by 0 bases and J by 7 bases. The CDR3 is 16 amino acids. The sequencing here drew on CD4+ T cells from blood, taken before SARS-CoV-2 vaccination. The chain employs TRBV15 and TRBJ2-7, with TRBD2 matching 14 bases. This TCR came from a human donor who had recovered from COVID-19. As DNA, the CDR3 is TGTGCCACCAGCAGAGAACCCGGACTAGCGGGAGGAGAGCAGTACTTC. As protein: CATSREPGLAGGEQYF. Full variable domain (outside the CDR3, taken from reference TRBV15 and TRBJ2-7): DAMVIQNPRYQVTQFGKPVTLSCSQTLNHNVMYWYQQKSSQAPKLLFHYYDKDFNNEADTPDNFQSRRPNTSFCFLDIRSPGLGDTAMYLCATSREPGLAGGEQYFGPGTRLTVT.